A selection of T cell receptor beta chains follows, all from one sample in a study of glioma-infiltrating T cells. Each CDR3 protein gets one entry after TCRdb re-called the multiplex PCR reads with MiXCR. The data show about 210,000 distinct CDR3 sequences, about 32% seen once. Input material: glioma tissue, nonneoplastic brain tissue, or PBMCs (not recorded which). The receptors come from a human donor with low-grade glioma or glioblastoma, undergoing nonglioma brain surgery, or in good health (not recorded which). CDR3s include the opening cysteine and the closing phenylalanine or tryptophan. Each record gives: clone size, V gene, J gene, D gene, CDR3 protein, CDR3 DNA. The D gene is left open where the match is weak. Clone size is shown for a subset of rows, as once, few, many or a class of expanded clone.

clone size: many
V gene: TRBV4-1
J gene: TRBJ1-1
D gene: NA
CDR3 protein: CASSHGRTGRGEQAFF
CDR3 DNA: TGCGCCAGCAGCCACGGAAGGACGGGAAGGGGTGAACAGGCTTTCTTT

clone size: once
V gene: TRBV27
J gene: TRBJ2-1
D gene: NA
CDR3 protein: CASRVIGVPNNAEFF
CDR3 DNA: TGTGCCAGCAGGGTAATCGGGGTACCCAACAATGCGGAGTTCTTC

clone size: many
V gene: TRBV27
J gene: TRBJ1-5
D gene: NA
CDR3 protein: CASSLVGNQPQHF
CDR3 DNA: TGTGCCAGCAGTTTAGTCGGCAATCAGCCCCAGCATTTT

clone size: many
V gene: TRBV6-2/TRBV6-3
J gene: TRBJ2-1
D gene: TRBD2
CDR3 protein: CASSYGTSDTAWSSYNEQFF
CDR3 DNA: TGTGCCAGCAGTTACGGGACTAGCGACACAGCCTGGAGCTCCTACAATGAGCAGTTCTTC

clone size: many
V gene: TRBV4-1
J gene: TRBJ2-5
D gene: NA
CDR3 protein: CASSQVDPKETQYF
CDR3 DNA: TGCGCCAGCAGCCAAGTAGATCCGAAAGAGACCCAGTACTTC

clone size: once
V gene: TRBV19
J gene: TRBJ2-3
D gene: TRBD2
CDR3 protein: CASIPTGTSGGTQYF
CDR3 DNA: TGTGCCAGTATTCCAACCGGGACTAGCGGTGGTACGCAGTATTTT

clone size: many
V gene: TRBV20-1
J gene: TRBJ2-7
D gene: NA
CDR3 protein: CSARLSYEQYF
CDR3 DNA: TGCAGTGCTAGACTATCCTACGAGCAGTACTTC

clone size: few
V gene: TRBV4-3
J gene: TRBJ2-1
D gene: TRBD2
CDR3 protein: CASSPLRLAANEQFF
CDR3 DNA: TGCGCCAGCAGCCCCCTTAGGCTAGCGGCGAATGAGCAGTTCTTC

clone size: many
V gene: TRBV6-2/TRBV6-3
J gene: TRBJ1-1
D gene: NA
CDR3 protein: CASSTLTGNTEAFF
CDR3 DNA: TGTGCCAGCAGTACCCTGACGGGGAACACTGAAGCTTTCTTT

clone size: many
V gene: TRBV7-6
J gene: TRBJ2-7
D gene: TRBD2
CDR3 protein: CASSSGEGYEQYF
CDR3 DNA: TGTGCCAGCAGCTCCGGGGAGGGCTACGAGCAGTACTTC

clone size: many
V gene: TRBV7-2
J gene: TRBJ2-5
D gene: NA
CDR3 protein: CASKYTSQETQYF
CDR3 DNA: TGTGCCAGTAAATACACTAGTCAAGAGACCCAGTACTTC

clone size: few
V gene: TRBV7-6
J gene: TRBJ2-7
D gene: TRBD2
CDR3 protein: CASSHPKSALAGGRSSYEQYF
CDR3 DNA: TGTGCCAGCAGCCACCCGAAATCAGCACTAGCGGGAGGTAGGAGCTCCTACGAGCAGTACTTC

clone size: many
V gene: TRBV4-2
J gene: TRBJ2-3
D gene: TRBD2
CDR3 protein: CASSGGRLADTQYF
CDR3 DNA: TGTGCCAGCAGCGGCGGGAGGCTCGCAGATACGCAGTATTTT

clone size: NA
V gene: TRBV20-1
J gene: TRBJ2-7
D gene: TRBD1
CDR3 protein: CRARGTAPWEHYF
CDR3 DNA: TGCAGGGCTAGGGGGACAGCGCCGTGGGAGCATTACTTC

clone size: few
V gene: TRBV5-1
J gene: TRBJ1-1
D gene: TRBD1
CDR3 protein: CASSLSGTANTEAFF
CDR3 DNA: TGCGCCAGCAGTTTATCCGGGACAGCGAACACTGAAGCTTTCTTT

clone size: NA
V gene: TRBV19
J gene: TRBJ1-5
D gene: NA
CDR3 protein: CTSSEVSNQPQHF
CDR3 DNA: TGTACCAGTAGTGAGGTGAGCAATCAGCCCCAGCATTTT

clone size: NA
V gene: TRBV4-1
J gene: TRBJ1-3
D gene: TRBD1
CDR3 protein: CASSQVPGQGSRDSGNTIYF
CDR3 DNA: TGCGCCAGCAGCCAAGTCCCGGGACAGGGGTCCCGAGACTCTGGAAACACCATATATTTT

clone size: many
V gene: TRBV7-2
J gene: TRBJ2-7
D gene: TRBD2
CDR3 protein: CASSSDSRRASGEYF
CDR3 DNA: TGTGCCAGCAGCTCGGACAGCCGCAGGGCTAGCGGGGAGTACTTC

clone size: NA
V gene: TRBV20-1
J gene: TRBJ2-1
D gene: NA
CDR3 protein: CSAREAISSSDNEQFF
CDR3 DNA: TGCAGTGCTAGGGAGGCGATTTCGAGCTCCGACAATGAGCAGTTCTTC

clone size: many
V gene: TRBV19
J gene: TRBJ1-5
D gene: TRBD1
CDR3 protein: CASSMPDRASNQPQHF
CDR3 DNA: TGTGCCAGTAGTATGCCGGACAGGGCGAGCAATCAGCCCCAGCATTTT

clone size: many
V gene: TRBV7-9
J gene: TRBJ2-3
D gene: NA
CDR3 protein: CASARDTQYF
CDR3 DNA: TGTGCCAGCGCTCGAGATACGCAGTATTTT

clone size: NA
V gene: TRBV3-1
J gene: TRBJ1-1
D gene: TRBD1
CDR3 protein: CASSLPQGEVFF
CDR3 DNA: TGTGCCAGCAGCCTACCACAGGGGGAAGTTTTCTTT

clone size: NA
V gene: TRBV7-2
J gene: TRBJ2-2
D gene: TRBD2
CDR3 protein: CASSLIAGETGELFF
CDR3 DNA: TGTGCCAGCAGCTTAATAGCGGGAGAAACCGGGGAGCTGTTTTTT

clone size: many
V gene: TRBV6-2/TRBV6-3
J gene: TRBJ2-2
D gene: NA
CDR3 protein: CASSSQRDADTGELFF
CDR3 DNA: TGTGCCAGCAGTTCTCAACGGGACGCCGACACCGGGGAGCTGTTTTTT

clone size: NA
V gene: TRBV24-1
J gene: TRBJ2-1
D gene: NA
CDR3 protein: CATSDVGTEHFF
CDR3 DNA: TGTGCCACCAGTGACGTTGGGACCGAGCACTTCTTC

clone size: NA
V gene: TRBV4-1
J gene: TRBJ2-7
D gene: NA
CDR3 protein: CASTPTFSGSTYEQYF
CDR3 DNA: TGCGCCAGCACCCCCACATTTAGCGGCTCGACCTACGAGCAGTACTTC

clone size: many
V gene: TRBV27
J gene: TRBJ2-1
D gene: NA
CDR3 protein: CASSLGQRQFF
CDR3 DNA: TGTGCCAGCAGTTTAGGGCAGAGGCAGTTCTTC

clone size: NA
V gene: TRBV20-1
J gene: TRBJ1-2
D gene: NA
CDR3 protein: CSAGNRRAGGYGYTF
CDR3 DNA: TGCAGTGCTGGAAACCGACGGGCCGGGGGATATGGCTACACCTTC

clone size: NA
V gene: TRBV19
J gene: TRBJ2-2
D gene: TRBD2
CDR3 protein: CASQPRTSGNGELFF
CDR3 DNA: TGTGCCAGTCAACCCAGGACTAGCGGGAATGGGGAGCTGTTTTTT

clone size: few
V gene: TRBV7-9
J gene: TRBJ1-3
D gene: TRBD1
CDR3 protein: CASSLRTGAGNTIYF
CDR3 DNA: TGTGCCAGCAGCCTCAGGACAGGGGCTGGAAACACCATATATTTT

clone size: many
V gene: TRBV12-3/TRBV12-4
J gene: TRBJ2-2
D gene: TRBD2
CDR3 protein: CASRVSGPRGELFF
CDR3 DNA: TGTGCCAGTCGAGTTAGCGGGCCCCGCGGGGAGCTGTTTTTT

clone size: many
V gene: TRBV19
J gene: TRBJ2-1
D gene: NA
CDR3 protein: CASSGDIYGHEQFF
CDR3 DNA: TGTGCCAGTAGTGGTGACATTTACGGTCATGAGCAGTTCTTC

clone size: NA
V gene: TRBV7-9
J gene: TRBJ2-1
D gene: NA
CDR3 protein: CASSLSFGSVSYNEQFF
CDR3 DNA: TGTGCCAGCAGCTTATCATTCGGGAGTGTGTCCTACAATGAGCAGTTCTTC

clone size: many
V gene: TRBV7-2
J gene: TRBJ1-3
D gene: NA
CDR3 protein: CASSLTTGNTIYF
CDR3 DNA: TGTGCCAGCAGCTTAACGACTGGGAACACCATATATTTT

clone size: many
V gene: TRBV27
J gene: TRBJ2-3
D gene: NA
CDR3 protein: CASRRDSTDTQYF
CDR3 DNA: TGTGCCAGCAGAAGGGACTCCACAGATACGCAGTATTTT

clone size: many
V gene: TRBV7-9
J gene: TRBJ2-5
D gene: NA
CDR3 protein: CASRPLLETQYF
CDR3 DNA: TGTGCCAGCAGGCCCCTACTCGAGACCCAGTACTTC

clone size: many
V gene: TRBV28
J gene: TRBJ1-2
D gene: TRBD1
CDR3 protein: CASNPTGGVGGYTF
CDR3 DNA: TGTGCCAGCAATCCGACAGGGGGAGTGGGAGGCTACACCTTC

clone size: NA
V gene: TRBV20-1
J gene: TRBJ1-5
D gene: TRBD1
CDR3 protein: CSARYGTEGSGRSNQPQHF
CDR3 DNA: TGCAGTGCTAGATACGGGACAGAGGGGTCGGGAAGGAGCAATCAGCCCCAGCATTTT

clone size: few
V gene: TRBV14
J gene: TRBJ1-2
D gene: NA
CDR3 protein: CASSQDWRAGYTF
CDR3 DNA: TGTGCCAGCAGCCAAGATTGGAGGGCTGGCTACACCTTC

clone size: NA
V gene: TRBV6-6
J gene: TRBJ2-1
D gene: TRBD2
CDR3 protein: CASSDFPGTRNNEQFF
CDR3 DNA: TGTGCCAGCAGTGATTTTCCCGGGACTAGGAACAATGAGCAGTTCTTC

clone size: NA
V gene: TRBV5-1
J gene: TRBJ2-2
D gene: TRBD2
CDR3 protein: CASSPDTSGRNTGELFF
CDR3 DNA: TGCGCCAGCAGCCCCGATACTAGCGGGCGGAACACCGGGGAGCTGTTTTTT

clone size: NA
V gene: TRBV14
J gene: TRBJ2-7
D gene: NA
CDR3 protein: CASSQDLTGTRKQYF
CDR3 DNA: TGTGCCAGCAGCCAAGATCTCACAGGTACTAGGAAGCAGTACTTC

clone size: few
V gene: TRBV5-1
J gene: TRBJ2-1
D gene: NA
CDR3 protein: CASSFDLGRYNEQFF
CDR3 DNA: TGCGCCAGCAGCTTTGACCTCGGAAGGTACAATGAGCAGTTCTTC

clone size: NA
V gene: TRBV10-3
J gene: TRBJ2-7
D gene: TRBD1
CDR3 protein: CASRRPGQGAYERYF
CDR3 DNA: TGTGCCAGCAGGAGGCCGGGACAGGGGGCCTACGAGCGGTACTTC

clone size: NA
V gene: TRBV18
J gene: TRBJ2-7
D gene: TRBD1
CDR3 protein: CASSGDRASYEQYF
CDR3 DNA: TGTGCCAGCTCAGGGGACAGGGCCTCCTACGAGCAGTACTTC

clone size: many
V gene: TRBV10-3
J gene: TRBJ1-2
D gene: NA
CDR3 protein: CAIREYGYTF
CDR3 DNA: TGTGCCATCAGAGAGTATGGCTACACCTTC

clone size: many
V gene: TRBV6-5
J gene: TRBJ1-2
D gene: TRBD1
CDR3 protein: CASSYGLGQGAANYGYTF
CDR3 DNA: TGTGCCAGCAGTTACGGGTTGGGACAGGGGGCGGCTAACTATGGCTACACCTTC

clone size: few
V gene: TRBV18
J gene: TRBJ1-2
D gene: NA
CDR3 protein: CASSSDPGGGYTF
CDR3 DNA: TGTGCCAGCTCATCTGATCCCGGGGGAGGCTACACCTTC

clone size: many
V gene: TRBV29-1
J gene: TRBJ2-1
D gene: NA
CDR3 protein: CSALNGGYNEQFF
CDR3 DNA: TGCAGCGCCCTAAATGGGGGATACAATGAGCAGTTCTTC

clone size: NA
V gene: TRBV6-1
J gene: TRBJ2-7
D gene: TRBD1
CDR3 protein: CASSEVTGGVRSEQYF
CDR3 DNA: TGTGCCAGCAGTGAAGTCACAGGGGGAGTACGAAGTGAGCAGTACTTC

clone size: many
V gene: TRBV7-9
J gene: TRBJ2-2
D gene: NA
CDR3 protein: CASSLTGELFF
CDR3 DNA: TGTGCCAGCAGCTTAACCGGGGAGCTGTTTTTT

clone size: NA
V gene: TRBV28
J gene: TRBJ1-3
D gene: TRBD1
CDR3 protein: CASNLITGGGGNTIYF
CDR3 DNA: TGTGCCAGCAATTTAATAACAGGGGGCGGTGGAAACACCATATATTTT

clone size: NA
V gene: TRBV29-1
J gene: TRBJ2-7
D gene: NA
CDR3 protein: CSAQVYEQYF
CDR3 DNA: TGCAGTGCCCAGGTTTACGAGCAGTACTTC

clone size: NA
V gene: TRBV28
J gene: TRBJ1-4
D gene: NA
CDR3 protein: CASSPQGRDEKMFF
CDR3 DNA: TGTGCCAGCAGTCCCCAAGGGAGAGATGAAAAAATGTTTTTT

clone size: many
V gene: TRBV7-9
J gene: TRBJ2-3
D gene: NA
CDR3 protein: CASTGAGDTQYF
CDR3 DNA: TGTGCCAGTACGGGAGCTGGAGATACGCAGTATTTT

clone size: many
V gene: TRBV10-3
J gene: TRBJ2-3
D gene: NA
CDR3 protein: CAIRPGQKDTDTQYF
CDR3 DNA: TGTGCCATCAGGCCAGGACAGAAGGACACAGATACGCAGTATTTT

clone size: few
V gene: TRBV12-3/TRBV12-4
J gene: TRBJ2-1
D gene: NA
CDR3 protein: CASSVTFYNEQFF
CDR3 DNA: TGTGCCAGCAGCGTGACGTTCTACAATGAGCAGTTCTTC

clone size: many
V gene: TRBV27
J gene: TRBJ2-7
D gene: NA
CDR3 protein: CASSLHLGTASSYEQYF
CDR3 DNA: TGTGCCAGCAGTCTCCACCTAGGGACTGCGAGCTCCTACGAGCAGTACTTC

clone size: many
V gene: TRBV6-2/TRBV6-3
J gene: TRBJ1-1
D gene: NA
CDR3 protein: CASSPNRQATEAFF
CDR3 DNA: TGTGCCAGCAGCCCCAATAGACAGGCCACTGAAGCTTTCTTT